This T cell receptor (beta chain) was observed in a study of T-cell memory formation after mild COVID-19. Germline loops: CDR1 SGHAT, CDR2 FQNNGV. Trimming took 1 base from V and 3 from J, leaving 13 bases between them. This CDR3 has 15 residues. Using constant-segment primers, 5'RACE produced TCR alpha and TCR beta cDNA libraries carrying sample barcodes and UMIs. TCRdb re-called the 5' RACE reads with MiXCR, one entry per CDR3 protein. This table holds approximately 490,000 distinct CDR3 sequences, 20% found once. The chain joins TRBV11-2 to TRBJ2-7; D may be TRBD1 or TRBD2 (5 bases each). Source material: PBMCs or a T cell subset sorted from them (not recorded which). This receptor was identified in an adult woman who had mild COVID-19 (a few samples of this study predate the infection). Cell type and time point are not known. The CDR3 sequence: CASSLGVVGVYEQYF. CDR3 nucleotides: TGTGCCAGCAGCTTAGGAGTGGTGGGGGTCTACGAGCAGTACTTC.